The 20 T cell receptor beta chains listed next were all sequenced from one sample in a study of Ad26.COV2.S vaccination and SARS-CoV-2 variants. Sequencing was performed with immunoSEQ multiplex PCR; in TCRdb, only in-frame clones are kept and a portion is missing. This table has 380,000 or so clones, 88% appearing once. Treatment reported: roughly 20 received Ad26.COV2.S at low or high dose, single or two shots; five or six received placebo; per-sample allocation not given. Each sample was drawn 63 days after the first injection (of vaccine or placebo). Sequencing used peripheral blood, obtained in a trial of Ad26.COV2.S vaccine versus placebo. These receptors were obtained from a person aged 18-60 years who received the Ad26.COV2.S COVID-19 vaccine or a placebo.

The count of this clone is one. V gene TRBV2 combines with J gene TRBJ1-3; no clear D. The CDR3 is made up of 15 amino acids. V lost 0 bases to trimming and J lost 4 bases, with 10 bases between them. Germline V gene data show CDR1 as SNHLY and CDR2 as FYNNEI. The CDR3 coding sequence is TGTGCCAGCAGTGAAGCAAAGGGAACGGGAAACACCATATATTTT. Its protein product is CASSEAKGTGNTIYF.

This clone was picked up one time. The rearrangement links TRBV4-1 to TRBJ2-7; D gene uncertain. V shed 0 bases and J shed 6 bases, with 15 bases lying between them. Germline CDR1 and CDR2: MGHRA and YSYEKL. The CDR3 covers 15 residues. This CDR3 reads CASSQDRPQRGEQYF. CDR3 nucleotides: TGCGCCAGCAGCCAAGATCGGCCCCAACGAGGCGAGCAGTACTTC.

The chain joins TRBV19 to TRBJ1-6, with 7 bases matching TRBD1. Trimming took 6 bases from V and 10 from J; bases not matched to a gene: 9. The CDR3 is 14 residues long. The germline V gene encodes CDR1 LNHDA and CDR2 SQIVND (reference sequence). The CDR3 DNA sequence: TGTGCCAGTAGAGAGACAGGGTTAAGATCACCCCTCCACTTT. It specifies CASRETGLRSPLHF.

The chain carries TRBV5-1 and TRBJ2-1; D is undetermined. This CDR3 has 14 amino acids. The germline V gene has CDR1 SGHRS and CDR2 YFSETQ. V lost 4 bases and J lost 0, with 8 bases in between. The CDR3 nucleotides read TGCGCCAGCAGCGGCGATAGCTCCTACAATGAGCAGTTCTTC. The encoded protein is CASSGDSSYNEQFF.

The CDR3, as DNA: TGTGCCAGCAGCGGAATAGCGGGACAAGAGACCCAGTACTTC. Encoded protein: CASSGIAGQETQYF. This rearrangement joins TRBV5-4 to TRBJ2-5, with 8 bases aligning to TRBD2. The CDR3 is 14 residues long. CDR1 and CDR2 from the germline V gene are SGHNT and YYREEE (reference sequence). V trimming: 4 bases; J trimming: 2 bases; junction bases outside the gene matches: 4.

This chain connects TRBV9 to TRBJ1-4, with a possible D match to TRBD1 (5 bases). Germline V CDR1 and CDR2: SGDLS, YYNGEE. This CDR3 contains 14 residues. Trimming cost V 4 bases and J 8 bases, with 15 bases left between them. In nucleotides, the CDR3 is TGTGCCAGCAGCCCAGGGATGGGAGGCGAAAAACTGTTTTTT. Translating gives CASSPGMGGEKLFF. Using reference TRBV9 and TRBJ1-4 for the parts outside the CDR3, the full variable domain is DSGVTQTPKHLITATGQRVTLRCSPRSGDLSVYWYQQSLDQGLQFLIQYYNGEERAKGNILERFSAQQFPDLHSELNLSSLELGDSALYFCASSPGMGGEKLFFGSGTQLSVL.

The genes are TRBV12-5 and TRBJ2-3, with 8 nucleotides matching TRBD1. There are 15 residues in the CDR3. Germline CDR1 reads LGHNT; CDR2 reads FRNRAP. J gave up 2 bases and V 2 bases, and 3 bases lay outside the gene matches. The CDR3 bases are TGTGCTAGTGGTTTGCAGGGGGCATTCACAGATACGCAGTATTTT. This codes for CASGLQGAFTDTQYF.

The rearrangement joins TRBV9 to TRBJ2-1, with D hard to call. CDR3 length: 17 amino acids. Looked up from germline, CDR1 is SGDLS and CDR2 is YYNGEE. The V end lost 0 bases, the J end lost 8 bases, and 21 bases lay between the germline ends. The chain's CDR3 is CASSVERRSNPRDEQFF. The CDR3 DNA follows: TGTGCCAGCAGCGTAGAGAGACGGTCCAACCCCCGGGATGAGCAGTTCTTC.

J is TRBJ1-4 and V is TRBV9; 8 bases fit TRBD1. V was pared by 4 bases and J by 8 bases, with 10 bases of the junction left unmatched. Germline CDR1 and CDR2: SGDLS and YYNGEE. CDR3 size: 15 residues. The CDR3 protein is CASSLLDRGEEKLFF. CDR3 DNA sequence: TGTGCCAGCAGCCTACTTGACAGGGGAGAGGAAAAACTGTTTTTT.

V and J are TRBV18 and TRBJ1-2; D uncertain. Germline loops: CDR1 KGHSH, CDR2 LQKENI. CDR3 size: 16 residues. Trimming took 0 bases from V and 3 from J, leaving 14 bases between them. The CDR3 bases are TGTGCCAGCTCACCACCGGCCCCCGGATCATACTATGGCTACACCTTC. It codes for CASSPPAPGSYYGYTF.

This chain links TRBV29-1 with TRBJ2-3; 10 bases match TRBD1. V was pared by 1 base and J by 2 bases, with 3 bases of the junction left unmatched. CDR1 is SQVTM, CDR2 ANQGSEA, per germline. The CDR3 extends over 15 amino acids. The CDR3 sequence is CSVEAGQGYTDTQYF. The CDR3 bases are TGCAGCGTTGAAGCGGGACAGGGGTACACAGATACGCAGTATTTT.

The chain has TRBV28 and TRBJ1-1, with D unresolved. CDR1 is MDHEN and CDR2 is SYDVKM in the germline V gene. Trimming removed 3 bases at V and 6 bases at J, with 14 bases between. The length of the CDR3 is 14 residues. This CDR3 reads CASSFAHTRAEAFF. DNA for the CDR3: TGTGCCAGCAGTTTTGCCCACACGAGGGCTGAAGCTTTCTTT. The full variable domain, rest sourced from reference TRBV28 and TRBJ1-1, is DVKVTQSSRYLVKRTGEKVFLECVQDMDHENMFWYRQDPGLGLRLIYFSYDVKMKEKGDIPEGYSVSREKKERFSLILESASTNQTSMYLCASSFAHTRAEAFFGQGTRLTVV.

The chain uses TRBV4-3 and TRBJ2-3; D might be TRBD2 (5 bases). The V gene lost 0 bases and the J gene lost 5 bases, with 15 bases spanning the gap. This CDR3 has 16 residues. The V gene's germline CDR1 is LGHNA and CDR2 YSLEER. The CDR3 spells CASSQDGRPRGDTQYF. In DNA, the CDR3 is TGCGCCAGCAGCCAAGATGGGCGTCCCCGGGGAGATACGCAGTATTTT.

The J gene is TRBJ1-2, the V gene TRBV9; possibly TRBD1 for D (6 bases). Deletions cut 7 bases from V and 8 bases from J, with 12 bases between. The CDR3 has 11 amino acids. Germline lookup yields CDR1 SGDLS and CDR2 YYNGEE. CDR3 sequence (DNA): TGTGCCAGCTCGTTAGGGGGAGGCTACACCTTC. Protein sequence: CASSLGGGYTF. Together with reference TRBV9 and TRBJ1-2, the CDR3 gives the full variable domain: DSGVTQTPKHLITATGQRVTLRCSPRSGDLSVYWYQQSLDQGLQFLIQYYNGEERAKGNILERFSAQQFPDLHSELNLSSLELGDSALYFCASSLGGGYTFGSGTRLTVV.

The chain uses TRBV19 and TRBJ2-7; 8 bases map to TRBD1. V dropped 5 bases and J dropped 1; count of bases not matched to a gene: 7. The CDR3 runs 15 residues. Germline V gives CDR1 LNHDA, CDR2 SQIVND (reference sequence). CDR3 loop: CASSEDDRGSYEQYF. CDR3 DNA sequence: TGTGCCAGTAGTGAGGATGACAGGGGTTCCTACGAGCAGTACTTC.

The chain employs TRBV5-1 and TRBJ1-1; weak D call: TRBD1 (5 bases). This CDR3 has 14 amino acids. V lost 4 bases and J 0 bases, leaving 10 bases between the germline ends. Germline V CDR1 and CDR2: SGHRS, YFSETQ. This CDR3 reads CASSLDNMNTEAFF. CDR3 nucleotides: TGCGCCAGCAGCCTGGACAACATGAACACTGAAGCTTTCTTT.

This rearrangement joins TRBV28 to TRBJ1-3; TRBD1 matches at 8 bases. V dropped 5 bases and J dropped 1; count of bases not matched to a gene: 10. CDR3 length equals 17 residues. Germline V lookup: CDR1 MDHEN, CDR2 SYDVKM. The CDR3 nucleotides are TGTGCCAGCAGTATCCTACAGGGGACAGGATCTGGAAACACCATATATTTT. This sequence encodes CASSILQGTGSGNTIYF.

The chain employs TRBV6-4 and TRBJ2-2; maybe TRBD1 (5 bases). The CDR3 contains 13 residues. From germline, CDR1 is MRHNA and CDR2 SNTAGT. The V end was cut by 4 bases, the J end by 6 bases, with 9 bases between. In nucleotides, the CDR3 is TGTGCCAGCAGTGCAGGGTTTCCCGGGGAGCTGTTTTTT. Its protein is CASSAGFPGELFF.

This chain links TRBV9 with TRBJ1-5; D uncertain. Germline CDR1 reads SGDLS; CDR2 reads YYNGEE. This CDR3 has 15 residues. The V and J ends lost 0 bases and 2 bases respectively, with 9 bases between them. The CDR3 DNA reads TGTGCCAGCAGCGTAGGGGGTTGGGGCAATCAGCCCCAGCATTTT. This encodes CASSVGGWGNQPQHF.

The CDR3: CAWSVGLGNHQPQHF. CDR3 in DNA: TGTGCCTGGAGTGTAGGATTGGGGAACCATCAGCCCCAGCATTTT. The chain recombines TRBV30 with TRBJ1-5; D remains unclear. This CDR3 has 15 residues. The ends were cut back, 0 bases at V and 5 bases at J, with 14 bases in the middle. Per the germline V gene, CDR1 is GTSNPN and CDR2 is SVGIG (reference sequence).